This TCR beta chain was obtained from a study of T cell responses to AZD1222 COVID-19 vaccine. Findings and limits, study-wide: Donors in the cohort were predominantly white British and more often female, and clonal diversity was possibly underestimated. Researchers took repertoire samples only after the peak T cell response had come.

V dropped 0 bases and J dropped 9; count of bases not matched to a gene: 6. This CDR3 has 14 residues. Germline loops: CDR1 SGHAT, CDR2 FQDESV (reference sequence). Clones were read by immunoSEQ multiplex PCR, and TCRdb kept only the in-frame ones, dropping some. The sample shows 140,000 or so clones, roughly 90% of them seen only once. Regarding this clone: As yet, its antigen is unknown.

Sequencing was performed on peripheral blood, taken on day 0 of AZD1222 vaccination. The chain employs TRBV11-1 and TRBJ1-1, with 8 bases aligning to TRBD1. The clonotype originates from an adult in good health. The CDR3 is CASSLALRTGKAFF. CDR3 nucleotides: TGTGCCAGCAGCTTAGCGCTGCGGACAGGGAAAGCTTTCTTT.